Here is one T cell receptor (beta chain) with its context. No cognate antigen has been identified for it. Base qualities were left out, and no much larger clone turns up one base away. These data are taken from a study of technical replicates of blood from a few donors (dated by TCRdb to 2016 to 2017). To prepare the library, the immunoSEQ multiplex PCR assay was applied. The immuneACCESS repertoire file appears here via TCRdb, limited to in-frame rearrangements. These files lack a portion of the clones; in checked studies, under half of the deficit traces to unresolved V genes, and the cause of the others is not known. The table for this sample lists roughly 80,000 clones; about 92% of them were counted only once. Over 0.4% of the sample is in the top ten clones. Spanning cysteine to phenylalanine, the CDR3 consists of 14 amino acids. Left in the record is the CDR3 DNA by itself, 42 bases read in frame from the first base. Germline trimming amounts to 4 bases on V and 7 bases on J, with 7 as the count of junction bases outside the gene matches. The germline V gene provides CDR1 SGDLS and CDR2 YYNGEE.

The clonotype originates from a human donor in good health. The sequencing sample was made of T cells isolated from PBMCs. Recombination joined TRBV9 with TRBJ1-5; 8 nucleotides in the junction match TRBD1. The CDR3 loop reads CASSPGQVGQPQHF. Read as DNA, the sequence is TGTGCCAGCAGCCCGGGACAGGTGGGGCAGCCCCAGCATTTT.